This T cell receptor (beta chain) was sequenced for a study of vaccination and CD4 T cells after COVID-19 (dated by TCRdb to between 2021 and 2024). Some background on the complete study: SARS-CoV-2 positivity had been established in the convalescent patients by nasal swab PCR, and mild disease was recorded in several of these patients and severe disease in one. The convalescent cohort comprised six males and four females, including two Hispanic individuals, seven Caucasians, two Asians and one multiracial person. Post-COVID blood samples from convalescent patients were collected a median of 101 days after diagnosis, with a range of 35 to 161 days. Two doses of either the Pfizer-BioNTech BNT162b2 vaccine (n=8) or the Moderna mRNA-1273 vaccine (n=2) were administered to participants. In ten to eleven COVID-19 convalescent patients and a few infection-naive healthy vaccine recipients, the spike-specific CD4+ TCR repertoire before mRNA vaccination was compared with the repertoire after mRNA vaccination. The time from the second vaccine dose to post-vaccine blood sampling had a median of around 72 days and ranged from roughly 13 to 241 days. Broad study findings and their caveats: Nearly all vaccine-specific clones in convalescent patients (304 of 307) were mono-reactive for SARS-CoV-2 spike rather than cross-reactive with common cold coronaviruses. In convalescent patients, a median roughly 83% of post-vaccine SARS-CoV-2-reactive clones were detected only after vaccination, and vaccine-specific priming was suggested by this finding. Although the median number of SARS-CoV-2-reactive clonotypes went up from roughly 23 after infection to 38 after vaccination, the increase was not significant. Relatively few convalescent patients were included in the study, and early timepoints after natural infection were not analyzed.

The positive SARS-CoV-2 PCR tests of the convalescent patients were dated from March to December 2020, before the Alpha, Beta and Delta variants emerged in the United States. Ficoll-Paque Plus gradient centrifugation was used to isolate PBMCs from whole blood, and the isolated PBMCs were then either used fresh or cryopreserved at -140C. Library preparation was by PCR. Data came from an Illumina iSeq 100. Per the authors' processing: Non-productive sequences were removed, and CDR3s not starting with C, not ending with F or W, or shorter than 7 amino acids were discarded. Similarity between CDR3 sequences was evaluated in R version 3.6.1 using Levenshtein distances (stringdist) and unrooted phylogenetic trees (ape). The public reads were run again by TCRdb, first through fastp at Q25 and then through MiXCR, and only productive beta chains were kept. Identical CDR3 proteins give one entry, which carries the most common genes and DNA. These V and J calls derive from TCRdb rather than the authors' analysis. For this sample there are just over 20,000 distinct CDR3 sequences; about 60% appear just once. The ten largest clones capture about 1% of the sample.

In its sample, this clonotype was seen a few times. There is no known antigen for this receptor. Base-call qualities are not available, and no considerably larger clone is one nucleotide away. Reading from cysteine to phenylalanine, the CDR3 counts 17 amino acids. Only the CDR3 part of the read is kept: 51 bases, read in frame from the first base. CDR1 is given as MNHNS and CDR2 as SASEGT, both from the germline V gene. Trimming removed 4 bases from V and 8 bases from J, leaving 21 bases between the germline ends. The source material was CD4+ T cells from blood, sampled before SARS-CoV-2 vaccination. The rearrangement combines TRBV6-1 with TRBJ1-6; the D gene assignment is ambiguous. The receptor was isolated from a human donor who had recovered from COVID-19. Here is the DNA: TGTGCCAGCAGTGGACGAAAGGGTGCAGTCTCGTATTCACCCCTCCACTTT. This translates into CASSGRKGAVSYSPLHF.